The TCR beta chain under discussion was sequenced for a study of T cell responses to AZD1222 COVID-19 vaccine. Sequencing was performed with immunoSEQ multiplex PCR; in TCRdb, only in-frame clones are kept and a portion is missing. The sample has some 140,000 clones, 80% to 90% seen once; the top ten hold 5.5%. Overall study results and limits: Possibly, clonal diversity was underestimated; donors were largely white British and included more females. Researchers report vaccine-associated CD4 TCRs spanning spike, with dominance at 160-218 and 743-854. Spike-specific TCR breadth and depth both grew after two AZD1222 doses. Reportedly, nearly half of unique spike TCRs recognized epitopes outside B.1.351/B.1.1.7 mutations.

This CDR3 comprises 13 residues. Germline values: CDR1 MNHEY, CDR2 SVGEGT. The J segment lost 5 bases and the V segment lost 4 bases, leaving 1 base of the junction unmatched. For this clone: The antigen is unknown.

The chain has TRBV6-2 or TRBV6-3 and TRBJ1-4; 7 bases map to TRBD1. This material consisted of peripheral blood, taken on day 0 of AZD1222 vaccination. The source is an adult in good health. CDR3 residues: CASSWDRNEKLFF. CDR3 nucleotides: TGTGCCAGCAGTTGGGACAGAAATGAAAAACTGTTTTTT.